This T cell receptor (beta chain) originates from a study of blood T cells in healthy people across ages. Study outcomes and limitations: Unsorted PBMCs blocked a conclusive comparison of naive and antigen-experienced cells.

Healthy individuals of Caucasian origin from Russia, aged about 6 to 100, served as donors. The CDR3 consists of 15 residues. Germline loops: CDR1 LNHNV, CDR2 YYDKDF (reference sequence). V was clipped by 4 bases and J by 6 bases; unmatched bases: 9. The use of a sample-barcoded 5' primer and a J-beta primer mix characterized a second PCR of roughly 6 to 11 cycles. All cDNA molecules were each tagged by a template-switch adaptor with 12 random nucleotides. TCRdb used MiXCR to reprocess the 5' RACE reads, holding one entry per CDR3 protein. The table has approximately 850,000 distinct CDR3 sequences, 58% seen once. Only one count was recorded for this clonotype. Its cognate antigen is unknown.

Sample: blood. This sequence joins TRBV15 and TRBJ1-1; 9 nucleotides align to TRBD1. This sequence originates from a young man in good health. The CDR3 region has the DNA TGTGCCACCAGCAACCGGGACAGGGAAGGGGCTGAAGCTTTCTTT. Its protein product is CATSNRDREGAEAFF.